The 22 T cell receptor beta chains given below trace back to one sample, sequenced in a study of OX40 agonist ivuxolimab in advanced cancers. Sequenced by immunoSEQ multiplex PCR; TCRdb stores in-frame clones only, minus some. Among 30,000 to 40,000 clones, roughly 80% were seen once, and the ten largest hold 20%. The input for sequencing was CD4+ or CD8+ T cells sorted from blood, taken in a trial of the OX40 agonist ivuxolimab. The receptors were gathered from an adult with an advanced solid tumor such as melanoma, head and neck, liver or kidney cancer.

This clone was seen just once. The chain is built from TRBV5-1 and TRBJ2-1, with 7 positions matching TRBD2. CDR1 is SGHRS, CDR2 YFSETQ, per germline. V lost 1 base to trimming and J lost 6 bases; unmatched junction nucleotides: 7. CDR3 length equals 15 residues. CDR3 amino acids: CASSLRNGGSNEQFF. CDR3 sequence (DNA): TGCGCCAGCAGCTTGAGGAACGGCGGGAGCAATGAGCAGTTCTTC.

The rearrangement joins TRBV28 to TRBJ2-7; D is unresolved. V lost 6 bases and J 1 base, leaving 13 bases between the germline ends. The germline V gene has CDR1 MDHEN and CDR2 SYDVKM. This CDR3 has 14 residues. CDR3 coding DNA: TGTGCCAGCAGCCAGCACACTATTTCCTACGAGCAGTACTTC. This gives the protein CASSQHTISYEQYF.

CDR3 nucleotides: TGTGCCAGTAGTCGAGAGACAGGGGTCACCGGGGAGCTGTTTTTT. It is translated as CASSRETGVTGELFF. The chain uses TRBV19 and TRBJ2-2, with TRBD1 identical over 8 bases. V was pared by 5 bases and J by 4 bases, with 6 bases of the junction left unmatched. The CDR3 has 15 amino acids. Germline V gene lookup returns CDR1 LNHDA and CDR2 SQIVND (reference sequence).

This clone occurred a few times. The CDR3 bases are TGTGCCAGCAGCTTGGACCCAAGCCTACCCTATGGCTACACCTTC. Protein: CASSLDPSLPYGYTF. This chain connects TRBV5-6 to TRBJ1-2; no clear D gene. Looked up from germline, CDR1 is SGHDT and CDR2 is YYEEEE. This CDR3 is 15 amino acids long. The V end lost 0 bases, the J end lost 4 bases, and 13 bases lay between the germline ends.

V and J are TRBV7-9 and TRBJ2-1; D gene uncertain. Trimming removed 11 bases from V and 4 bases from J, with 9 bases in between. The CDR3 has 11 amino acids. Germline-derived CDR1 and CDR2 are SEHNR and FQNEAQ (reference sequence). The CDR3, as DNA: TGTGCCCTCGACTGGTACAATGAGCAGTTCTTC. This sequence encodes CALDWYNEQFF.

The genes are TRBV9 and TRBJ2-7, with 7 bases matching TRBD1. CDR3 length: 14 amino acids. The V gene end was trimmed by 4 bases and the J gene end by 3 bases; junction bases not matched to a gene: 7. Germline CDR1 reads SGDLS; CDR2 reads YYNGEE. CDR3 coding DNA: TGTGCCAGCAGCTTTGGGGCAGGGGGCTACGAGCAGTACTTC. Protein: CASSFGAGGYEQYF.

The chain recombines TRBV28 with TRBJ1-1; 9 bases fit TRBD1. The CDR3 runs 15 residues. Trimming at V came to 4 bases and at J to 0 bases, leaving 3 bases not matched to a gene. CDR1 and CDR2 from the germline V gene are MDHEN and SYDVKM. CDR3 region: CASSSTGGMNTEAFF. The CDR3 nucleotides are TGTGCCAGCAGTTCGACAGGGGGGATGAACACTGAAGCTTTCTTT.

The chain is built from TRBV18 and TRBJ2-7; 9 bases are shared with TRBD1. The CDR3 totals 16 residues. Looked up from germline, CDR1 is KGHSH and CDR2 is LQKENI. V lost 1 base and J lost 7; bases outside the gene matches: 11. This CDR3 is CASSPRNRGRSDEQYF. CDR3 nucleotide sequence: TGTGCCAGCTCACCACGAAACAGGGGGCGCTCAGATGAGCAGTACTTC.

Details on this clone: At one end the junction does not follow the germline gene, possibly because of a read error. The chain is built from TRBV11-2 and TRBJ2-7, with 10 bases fitting TRBD1. In germline, CDR1 is SGHAT, CDR2 FQNNGV. The CDR3 sequence is 14 residues long. The CDR3 region has the DNA TGTGCCAGCAGCTGGGGGGACAGGGGATACGGGCAGTACTTC. Amino acids: CASSWGDRGYGQYF. The full variable domain, rest sourced from reference TRBV11-2 and TRBJ2-7, is EAGVAQSPRYKIIEKRQSVAFWCNPISGHATLYWYQQILGQGPKLLIQFQNNGVVDDSQLPKDRFSAERLKGVDSTLKIQPAKLEDSAVYLCASSWGDRGYGQYFGPGTRLTVT.

This sequence joins TRBV27 and TRBJ2-3; D unresolved. CDR1 MNHEY and CDR2 SMNVEV come from the germline V gene (reference sequence). This CDR3 region has 13 residues. V was cut by 5 bases and J by 0 bases, with 6 bases left in between. As DNA, the CDR3 is TGTGCCAGCAGTCCGGCTAGCACAGATACGCAGTATTTT. Translating gives CASSPASTDTQYF.

The gene calls are TRBV6-5 and TRBJ1-2, with 7 bases identical to TRBD1. The junction had 4 bases not matched to a gene; V was cut back by 6 bases and J by 3 bases. Germline-derived CDR1 and CDR2 are MNHEY and SVGAGI. The CDR3 loop spans 13 amino acids. CDR3 sequence: CASSLTGDYGYTF. In DNA, the CDR3 is TGTGCCAGCAGCTTAACAGGGGACTATGGCTACACCTTC.

V gene TRBV15 combines with J gene TRBJ1-4, with D uncertain. Per germline, CDR1 LNHNV and CDR2 YYDKDF (reference sequence). The CDR3 consists of 16 residues. V gave up 0 bases and J gave up 2 bases, with 10 bases separating them. The DNA of the CDR3 is TGTGCCACCAGCAGAGATATTGGGGTTACTAATGAAAAACTGTTTTTT. Translation gives CATSRDIGVTNEKLFF. The variable domain in full, completed from reference TRBV15 and TRBJ1-4, reads DAMVIQNPRYQVTQFGKPVTLSCSQTLNHNVMYWYQQKSSQAPKLLFHYYDKDFNNEADTPDNFQSRRPNTSFCFLDIRSPGLGDTAMYLCATSRDIGVTNEKLFFGSGTQLSVL.

The chain joins TRBV28 to TRBJ2-2; perhaps TRBD2 as D (6 bases). CDR1 MDHEN and CDR2 SYDVKM come from the germline V gene. V lost 11 bases to trimming and J lost 1 base, with 17 bases between them. The CDR3 is 15 residues long. The CDR3 region has the DNA TGTGCCGGGATACGGGGAGGAGGGAACACCGGGGAGCTGTTTTTT. This gives the protein CAGIRGGGNTGELFF.

The CDR3 reads CASSTWDRLGRGYTF. CDR3 sequence (DNA): TGTGCCAGCAGCACATGGGACAGACTAGGTAGGGGCTACACCTTC. This rearrangement joins TRBV5-4 to TRBJ1-2, with 7 bases fitting TRBD1. Trimming took 4 bases from V and 8 from J; bases not matched to a gene: 14. CDR3 size: 15 residues. The germline V gene encodes CDR1 SGHNT and CDR2 YYREEE (reference sequence).

The chain couples TRBV5-1 to TRBJ2-3, with D uncertain. Germline CDR1 and CDR2: SGHRS and YFSETQ. This CDR3 spans 13 amino acids. Trimming shortened V by 2 bases and J by 4 bases, and 8 bases separated the two germline ends. DNA of the CDR3: TGCGCCAGCAGCTTCCGTCGGGCAGATACGCAGTATTTT. Encoded protein: CASSFRRADTQYF.

The rearrangement uses TRBV10-2 and TRBJ2-2; D not resolved. This CDR3 is built from 11 residues. V lost 6 bases to trimming and J lost 8 bases, with 7 bases between them. The V gene's germline CDR1 is WSHSY and CDR2 SAAADI. CDR3 sequence reads: CASRLRGELFF. CDR3 nucleotide sequence: TGCGCCAGCAGGCTCAGGGGGGAGCTGTTTTTT.

This sequence joins TRBV5-1 and TRBJ1-2, with D unclear. CDR3 size: 14 residues. The germline CDR1 and CDR2 sequences are SGHRS and YFSETQ. V lost 0 bases and J lost 7, with 13 bases in between. CDR3 sequence: CASSLDGFGRGYTF. The CDR3 nucleotides are TGCGCCAGCAGCTTGGACGGCTTCGGCCGTGGCTACACCTTC.

The V call is TRBV28, the J call TRBJ1-2, with no clear D. Germline V gene data show CDR1 as MDHEN and CDR2 as SYDVKM. The CDR3 sequence is 12 residues long. Trimming cost V 5 bases and J 6 bases, with 10 bases left between them. CDR3 in DNA: TGTGCCAGCAGTCCCTCCACGGATGGCTACACCTTC. It yields the protein CASSPSTDGYTF.

This rearrangement joins TRBV7-9 to TRBJ2-7, with 7 nucleotides matching TRBD1. The V and J ends lost 6 bases and 0 bases, in that order; junction bases with no gene match: 5. The CDR3 sequence is 14 residues long. CDR1 and CDR2 from the germline V gene are SEHNR and FQNEAQ (reference sequence). The CDR3 DNA reads TGTGCCAGCAGGGTGGGACAGAGCTCCTACGAGCAGTACTTC. Translating gives CASRVGQSSYEQYF.

This chain joins TRBV10-3 and TRBJ2-7, with a weak D call TRBD2 (5 bases). Germline assignment: CDR1 ENHRY and CDR2 SYGVKD. The CDR3 has 14 residues. Trimming removed 6 bases from V and 4 bases from J, with 16 bases in between. The CDR3 reads CAIRRDKSGYEQYF. As DNA, the CDR3 is TGTGCCATCAGACGTGATAAATCGGGGTACGAGCAGTACTTC.

This chain joins TRBV12-5 and TRBJ1-1, with 9 bases that match TRBD1. V trimming: 6 bases; J trimming: 5 bases; junction bases outside the gene matches: 4. This CDR3 contains 13 residues. Germline V lookup: CDR1 LGHNT, CDR2 FRNRAP. Here the CDR3 reads CASGRDRDTEAFF. DNA of the CDR3: TGTGCTAGTGGGCGGGACAGGGATACTGAAGCTTTCTTT.

The J gene is TRBJ1-1, the V gene TRBV28; a weak D match, TRBD1 (5 bases). V lost 5 bases, J lost 11 bases, and 9 bases lay in between. Germline CDR1 reads MDHEN; CDR2 reads SYDVKM. This CDR3 contains 10 residues. DNA for the CDR3: TGTGCCAGCAGTCGCAGGGTGGCTTTCTTT. This gives the protein CASSRRVAFF.